These 29 T cell receptor beta chains came from one sample sequenced in a study of cytotoxic CD8 clonotypes in ibrutinib-treated CLL. TCRdb keeps only in-frame clones here, not all; method: immunoSEQ multiplex PCR. This sample has 270,000 or so clones, with less than 85% found just once. The input for sequencing was PBMCs, taken at disease progression, from a patient treated with ibrutinib. All receptors come from a human donor with chronic lymphocytic leukemia.

The gene calls are TRBV11-2 and TRBJ1-2; D perhaps matches TRBD1 (5 bases). The germline CDR1 and CDR2 sequences are SGHAT and FQNNGV. This CDR3 contains 16 residues. V was shortened by 3 bases and J by 5 bases, with 19 bases between the two germline ends. The DNA for the CDR3 is TGTGCCAGCAGCTTGATGCCGCCCGGGGCAGGATATGGCTACACCTTC. This sequence encodes CASSLMPPGAGYGYTF.

This clone was counted once. The chain carries TRBV9 and TRBJ1-1, with D perhaps matching TRBD1 (5 bases). CDR3 length: 15 amino acids. The V end was cut by 0 bases, the J end by 0 bases, with 9 bases between. The germline V gene encodes CDR1 SGDLS and CDR2 YYNGEE. The CDR3 bases are TGTGCCAGCAGCGTAGCCCCGACAGTGAACACTGAAGCTTTCTTT. The encoded protein is CASSVAPTVNTEAFF.

This rearrangement joins TRBV18 to TRBJ2-3; 8 bases agree with TRBD1. Trimming cost V 4 bases and J 1 base; bases outside gene matches: 7. There are 16 residues in the CDR3. Per germline, CDR1 KGHSH and CDR2 LQKENI. CDR3 region: CASSHYQGAGTDTQYF. The CDR3 DNA sequence: TGTGCCAGCTCACATTATCAGGGGGCAGGCACAGATACGCAGTATTTT.

J is TRBJ2-3 and V is TRBV9; TRBD2 matches 16 bases. Germline V gives CDR1 SGDLS, CDR2 YYNGEE. The CDR3 consists of 16 residues. V was pared by 7 bases and J by 2 bases, with 4 bases of the junction left unmatched. The CDR3 loop reads CASGTSGGVITDTQYF. The CDR3 nucleotides are TGTGCCAGCGGGACTAGCGGGGGGGTAATCACAGATACGCAGTATTTT.

The chain couples TRBV27 to TRBJ2-7, with D possibly matching TRBD2 (6 bases). CDR1 MNHEY and CDR2 SMNVEV come from the germline V gene (reference sequence). V was shortened by 0 bases and J by 4 bases, with 10 bases between the two germline ends. The CDR3 covers 14 residues. The CDR3 region has the DNA TGTGCCAGCAGTTTATCCGGGAGCGCGTACGAGCAGTACTTC. This codes for CASSLSGSAYEQYF.

Only one count was recorded for this clone. The rearrangement links TRBV18 to TRBJ2-3; 7 bases match TRBD2. This CDR3 has 14 residues. The J segment lost 0 bases and the V segment lost 10 bases, leaving 7 bases of the junction unmatched. Germline CDR1 and CDR2: KGHSH and LQKENI. The CDR3 reads CATSLAASTDTQYF. CDR3 nucleotide sequence: TGTGCCACCTCCCTAGCGGCTAGCACAGATACGCAGTATTTT.

The chain couples TRBV12-5 to TRBJ2-5; 9 bases fit TRBD1. In germline, CDR1 is LGHNT, CDR2 FRNRAP. The CDR3 extends over 15 amino acids. V lost 5 bases and J lost 3; bases outside the gene matches: 7. The CDR3: CASGPGTGWEETQYF. CDR3 nucleotide sequence: TGTGCTAGTGGTCCCGGGACAGGGTGGGAAGAGACCCAGTACTTC. The full variable domain, in which reference TRBV12-5 and TRBJ2-5 provide the parts outside the CDR3, is DARVTQTPRHKVTEMGQEVTMRCQPILGHNTVFWYRQTMMQGLELLAYFRNRAPLDDSGMPKDRFSAEMPDATLATLKIQPSEPRDSAVYFCASGPGTGWEETQYFGPGTRLLVL.

This CDR3 is CASRTILNYGYTF. The CDR3, as DNA: TGTGCCAGCAGGACAATTCTGAACTATGGCTACACCTTC. The chain combines TRBV5-5 with TRBJ1-2; D is undetermined. The CDR3 sequence is 13 residues long. CDR1 SGHKS and CDR2 YYEKEE come from the germline V gene (reference sequence). The germline V and J ends were trimmed by 5 bases and 2 bases, with 10 bases remaining between them.

This sequence joins TRBV19 and TRBJ2-2; D is unclear. The CDR3 spans 14 residues. Germline V gene lookup returns CDR1 LNHDA and CDR2 SQIVND (reference sequence). V was clipped by 4 bases and J by 2 bases, with 8 bases between them. The CDR3 DNA reads TGTGCCAGTAGTACTAGACATAACACCGGGGAGCTGTTTTTT. Protein: CASSTRHNTGELFF.

The chain carries TRBV6-1 and TRBJ2-5, with 9 bases lining up with TRBD2. The CDR3 contains 18 residues. V shed 2 bases and J 5 bases; nucleotides not matched to a gene: 15. Per the germline V gene, CDR1 is MNHNS and CDR2 is SASEGT. CDR3 coding DNA: TGTGCCAGCAGTGAAATTCTGTATAGGACTAGCGAAGCGGAGACCCAGTACTTC. Translation: CASSEILYRTSEAETQYF.

This clone was recorded at least ten times. The rearrangement uses TRBV14 and TRBJ1-3; D gene unclear. The V gene's germline CDR1 is SGHDN and CDR2 FVKESK. V shed 1 base and J shed 1 base, with 8 bases lying between them. The CDR3 covers 15 residues. For the CDR3, the DNA is TGTGCCAGCAGCCAAGGCCATGGTTCTGGAAACACCATATATTTT. This gives the protein CASSQGHGSGNTIYF.

This clone was found a few times. This chain links TRBV9 with TRBJ1-1; TRBD1 aligns across 8 bases. Germline CDR1 SGDLS, CDR2 YYNGEE. The CDR3 loop spans 15 amino acids. V lost 3 bases and J lost 0; bases outside the gene matches: 4. The chain's CDR3 is CASSASGGVNTEAFF. For the CDR3, the DNA is TGTGCCAGCAGCGCCTCAGGGGGCGTGAACACTGAAGCTTTCTTT.

This clone showed up just a few times. The rearrangement uses TRBV7-9 and TRBJ2-2; 9 nucleotides match TRBD1. Germline V CDR1 and CDR2: SEHNR, FQNEAQ (reference sequence). V was clipped by 5 bases and J by 3 bases; unmatched bases: 4. This CDR3 contains 15 residues. The CDR3 bases are TGTGCCAGCAGCCCAGGGGACAGGGACACCGGGGAGCTGTTTTTT. Its protein product is CASSPGDRDTGELFF.

The chain uses TRBV2 and TRBJ2-4; 8 bases line up with TRBD1. CDR1 SNHLY and CDR2 FYNNEI come from the germline V gene. V dropped 10 bases and J dropped 1; count of bases not matched to a gene: 6. The CDR3 has 14 residues. The CDR3 region is CATRDRGAKNIQYF. The CDR3 bases are TGTGCCACCCGAGACAGGGGCGCCAAAAACATTCAGTACTTC.

The chain combines TRBV6-1 with TRBJ2-1; D could derive from TRBD1 or TRBD2 (5 bases each). Trimming removed 6 bases from V and 7 bases from J, with 10 bases in between. Germline V lookup: CDR1 MNHNS, CDR2 SASEGT. The CDR3 is 12 amino acids. The CDR3 region has the DNA TGTGCCAGCAGGTGGTGGGGGAATGAGCAGTTCTTC. This codes for CASRWWGNEQFF.

The V gene is TRBV6-1, the J gene TRBJ2-5; unclear D gene. The ends were cut back, 1 base at V and 7 bases at J, with 7 bases in the middle. Per the germline V gene, CDR1 is MNHNS and CDR2 is SASEGT. The CDR3 extends over 12 amino acids. CDR3 bases: TGTGCCAGCAGTGAAGGACGTTCGACCCAGTACTTC. Translated: CASSEGRSTQYF.

The chain combines TRBV5-5 with TRBJ2-3, with a tentative D call TRBD1 (6 bases). CDR3 length: 17 residues. The V end was cut by 2 bases, the J end by 3 bases, with 19 bases between. Germline V CDR1 and CDR2: SGHKS, YYEKEE (reference sequence). CDR3 region: CASSFLPRQVETDTQYF. The CDR3 DNA sequence: TGTGCCAGCAGCTTTCTCCCTCGACAGGTGGAGACAGATACGCAGTATTTT.

This clone was found a few times. The chain employs TRBV20-1 and TRBJ1-1; 8 nucleotides align to TRBD1. CDR1 and CDR2 (germline): DFQATT, SNEGSKA (reference sequence). V lost 3 bases to trimming and J lost 11 bases; unmatched junction nucleotides: 2. This CDR3 comprises 10 residues. The CDR3 DNA is TGCAGTGCTAGCAGGGGGCATGCTTTCTTT. Its translation: CSASRGHAFF.

The chain recombines TRBV6-1 with TRBJ1-2; 8 bases are a match to TRBD1. With 5 bases clipped from V and 1 base from J, the junction kept 6 bases outside the gene matches. Germline V gene lookup returns CDR1 MNHNS and CDR2 SASEGT. This CDR3 is built from 15 residues. CDR3 protein: CASSRTGHFNYGYTF. The CDR3 DNA reads TGTGCCAGCAGTCGGACAGGGCACTTTAACTATGGCTACACCTTC.

This sequence joins TRBV7-6 and TRBJ2-5, with TRBD1 matching 9 bases. Per the germline V gene, CDR1 is SGHVS and CDR2 is FNYEAQ. This CDR3 comprises 14 residues. The trim removed 5 bases at V and 4 bases at J, leaving 5 bases unmatched. The CDR3 spells CASSQGQGGETQYF. In DNA, the CDR3 is TGTGCCAGCAGCCAGGGACAGGGAGGAGAGACCCAGTACTTC. The full variable domain, completed using reference TRBV7-6 and TRBJ2-5, is GAGVSQSPRYKVTKRGQDVALRCDPISGHVSLYWYRQALGQGPEFLTYFNYEAQQDKSGLPNDRFSAERPEGSISTLTIQRTEQRDSAMYRCASSQGQGGETQYFGPGTRLLVL.

V and J are TRBV29-1 and TRBJ2-1, with 11 bases matching TRBD2. This CDR3 is 16 amino acids long. V dropped 4 bases and J dropped 7; count of bases not matched to a gene: 12. Germline lookup yields CDR1 SQVTM and CDR2 ANQGSEA. CDR3 coding DNA: TGCAGCGTTGGTGGCTTAGCGGGAGGGCCCCTAAATGAGCAGTTCTTC. Protein: CSVGGLAGGPLNEQFF.

Concerning this clone itself: The DNA is omitted, as the CDR3 cannot be located on it reliably, and the CDR3 follows TCRdb's listing. The chain has TRBV29-1 and TRBJ2-2. Germline assignment: CDR1 SQVTM and CDR2 ANQGSEA. Ends included, the CDR3 has 11 residues. This chain's CDR3 is CSVLLSLQLFF.

The chain is built from TRBV5-8 and TRBJ2-7; D may be TRBD2 (6 bases). CDR1 is SGHTS, CDR2 YDEGEE, per germline. The CDR3 contains 11 residues. The V and J ends lost 2 bases and 11 bases respectively, with 11 bases between them. The CDR3 protein is CASSFGGTKYF. CDR3 DNA: TGTGCCAGCAGCTTTGGCGGGACCAAGTACTTC.

The chain recombines TRBV5-1 with TRBJ2-3; 8 bases agree with TRBD2. This CDR3 contains 15 residues. The junction had 4 bases not matched to a gene; V was cut back by 4 bases and J by 0 bases. The germline gives CDR1 SGHRS, CDR2 YFSETQ. CDR3: CASSLPSGSTDTQYF. The CDR3 nucleotides are TGCGCCAGCAGCCTACCTAGCGGGAGCACAGATACGCAGTATTTT.

The CDR3 DNA sequence: TGTGCCAGCAGCTTGGTGGTGGCGGGAGGCGCAGATACGCAGTATTTT. Residues: CASSLVVAGGADTQYF. The chain carries TRBV5-6 and TRBJ2-3, with 8 bases that match TRBD2. The CDR3 has 16 residues. CDR1 is SGHDT and CDR2 is YYEEEE in the germline V gene. V was clipped by 0 bases and J by 4 bases; unmatched bases: 7. The whole variable domain, remainder taken from reference TRBV5-6 and TRBJ2-3, is DAGVTQSPTHLIKTRGQQVTLRCSPKSGHDTVSWYQQALGQGPQFIFQYYEEEERQRGNFPDRFSGHQFPNYSSELNVNALLLGDSALYLCASSLVVAGGADTQYFGPGTRLTVL.

The CDR3 DNA sequence: TGTGCCAGCAGCTTTGACAGGGACGAGACCCAGTACTTC. Residues: CASSFDRDETQYF. The genes are TRBV7-3 and TRBJ2-5, with 7 nucleotides matching TRBD1. CDR1 is SGHTA, CDR2 FQGTGA, per germline. J gave up 5 bases and V 3 bases, and 3 bases lay outside the gene matches. The CDR3 is 13 amino acids.

The rearrangement links TRBV7-3 to TRBJ2-5; 13 nucleotides agree with TRBD2. The length of the CDR3 is 18 residues. From germline, CDR1 is SGHTA and CDR2 FQGTGA. Trimming removed 4 bases from V and 7 bases from J; junction bases left unmatched: 15. The CDR3 bases are TGTGCCAGCAGCTCCGGTCCCGGGACTAGCGGGAAATTCGGGACCCAGTACTTC. As protein: CASSSGPGTSGKFGTQYF.

This chain connects TRBV29-1 to TRBJ1-1; 7 bases are a match to TRBD1. The CDR3 consists of 13 residues. J gave up 6 bases and V 8 bases, and 12 bases lay outside the gene matches. Germline V gene data show CDR1 as SQVTM and CDR2 as ANQGSEA. CDR3 amino acids: CSSWGGGNSEAFF. The DNA of the CDR3 is TGCAGCTCCTGGGGAGGGGGCAACTCTGAAGCTTTCTTT.

The V gene is TRBV2, the J gene TRBJ2-7; D not certain. CDR3 length: 11 residues. Germline V lookup: CDR1 SNHLY, CDR2 FYNNEI. V was cut by 5 bases and J by 9 bases, with 11 bases left in between. The CDR3: CASSFRLGQYF. In nucleotides, the CDR3 is TGTGCCAGCAGTTTTAGGCTTGGGCAGTACTTC. Drawing the rest from reference TRBV2 and TRBJ2-7, the complete variable domain is EPEVTQTPSHQVTQMGQEVILRCVPISNHLYFYWYRQILGQKVEFLVSFYNNEISEKSEIFDDQFSVERPDGSNFTLKIRSTKLEDSAMYFCASSFRLGQYFGPGTRLTVT.